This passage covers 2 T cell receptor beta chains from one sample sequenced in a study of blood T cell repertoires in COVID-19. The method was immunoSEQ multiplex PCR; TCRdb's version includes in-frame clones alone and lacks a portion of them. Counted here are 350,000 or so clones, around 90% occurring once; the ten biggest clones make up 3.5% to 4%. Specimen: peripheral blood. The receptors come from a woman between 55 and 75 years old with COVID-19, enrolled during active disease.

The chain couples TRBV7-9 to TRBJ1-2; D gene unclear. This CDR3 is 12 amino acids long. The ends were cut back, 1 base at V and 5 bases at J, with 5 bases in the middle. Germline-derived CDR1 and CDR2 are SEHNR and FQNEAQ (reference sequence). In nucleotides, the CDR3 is TGTGCCAGCAGCTTAGAGGAGTATGGCTACACCTTC. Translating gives CASSLEEYGYTF. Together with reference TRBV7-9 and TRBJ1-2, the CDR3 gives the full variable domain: DTGVSQNPRHKITKRGQNVTFRCDPISEHNRLYWYRQTLGQGPEFLTYFQNEAQLEKSRLLSDRFSAERPKGSFSTLEIQRTEQGDSAMYLCASSLEEYGYTFGSGTRLTVV.

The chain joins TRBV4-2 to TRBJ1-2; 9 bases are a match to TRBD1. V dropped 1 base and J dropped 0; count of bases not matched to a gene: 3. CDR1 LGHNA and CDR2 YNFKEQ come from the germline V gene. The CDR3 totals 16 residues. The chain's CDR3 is CASSQAGTGSNYGYTF. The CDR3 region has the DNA TGTGCCAGCAGCCAAGCTGGGACAGGGTCTAACTATGGCTACACCTTC.